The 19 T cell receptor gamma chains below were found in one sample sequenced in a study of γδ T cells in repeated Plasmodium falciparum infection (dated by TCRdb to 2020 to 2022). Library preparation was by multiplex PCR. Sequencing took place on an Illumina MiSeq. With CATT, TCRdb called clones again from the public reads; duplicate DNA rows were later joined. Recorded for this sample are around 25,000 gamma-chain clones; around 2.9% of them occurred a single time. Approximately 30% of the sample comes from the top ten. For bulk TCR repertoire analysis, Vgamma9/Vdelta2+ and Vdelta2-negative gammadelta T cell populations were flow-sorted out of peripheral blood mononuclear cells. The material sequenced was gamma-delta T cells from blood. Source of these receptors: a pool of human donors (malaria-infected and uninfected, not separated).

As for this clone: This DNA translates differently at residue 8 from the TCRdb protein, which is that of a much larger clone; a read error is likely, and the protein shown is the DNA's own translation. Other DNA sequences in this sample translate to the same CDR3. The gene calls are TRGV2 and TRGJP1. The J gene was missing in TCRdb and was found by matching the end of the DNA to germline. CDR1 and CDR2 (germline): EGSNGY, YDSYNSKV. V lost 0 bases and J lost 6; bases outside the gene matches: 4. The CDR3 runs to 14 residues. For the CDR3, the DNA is TGTGCCACCTGGGACGGGAGGCCTGGTTGGTTCAAGATATTT. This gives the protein CATWDGRPGWFKIF.

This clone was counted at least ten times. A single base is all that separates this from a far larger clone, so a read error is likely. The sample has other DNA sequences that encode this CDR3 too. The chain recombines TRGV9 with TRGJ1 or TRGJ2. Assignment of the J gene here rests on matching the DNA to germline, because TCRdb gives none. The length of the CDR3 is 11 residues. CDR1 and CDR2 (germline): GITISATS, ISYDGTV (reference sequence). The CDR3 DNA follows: TGTGCTTTGTGGGAGGTGTCGGTGAAACTCTTT. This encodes CALWEVSVKLF.

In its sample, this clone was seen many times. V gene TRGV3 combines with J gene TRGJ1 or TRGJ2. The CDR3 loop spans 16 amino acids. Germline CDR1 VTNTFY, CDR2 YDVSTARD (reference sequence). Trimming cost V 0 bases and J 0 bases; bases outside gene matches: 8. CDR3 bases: TGTGCCACCTGGGACAGGCCCTTCTCGAATTATTATAAGAAACTCTTT. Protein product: CATWDRPFSNYYKKLF.

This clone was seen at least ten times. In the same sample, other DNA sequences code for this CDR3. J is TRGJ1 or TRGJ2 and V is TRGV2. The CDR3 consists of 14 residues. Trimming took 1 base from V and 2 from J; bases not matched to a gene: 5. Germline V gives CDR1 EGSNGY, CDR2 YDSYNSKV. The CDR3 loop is CATWDGQHYYKKLF. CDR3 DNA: TGTGCCACCTGGGACGGTCAGCATTATTATAAGAAACTCTTT.

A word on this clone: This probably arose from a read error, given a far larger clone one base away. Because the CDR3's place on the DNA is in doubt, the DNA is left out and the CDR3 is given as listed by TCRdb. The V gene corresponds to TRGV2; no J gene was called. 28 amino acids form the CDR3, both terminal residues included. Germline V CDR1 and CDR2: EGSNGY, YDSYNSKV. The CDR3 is CATWDDRNSLAVEQHLLSQVSIGRIQHF.

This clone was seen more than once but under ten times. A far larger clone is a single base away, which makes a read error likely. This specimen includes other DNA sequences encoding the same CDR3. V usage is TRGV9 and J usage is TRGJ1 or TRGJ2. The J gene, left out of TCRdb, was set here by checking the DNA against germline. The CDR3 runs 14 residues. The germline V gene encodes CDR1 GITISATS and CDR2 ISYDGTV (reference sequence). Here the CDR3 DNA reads TGTGCCTTGTGGAGTTTGACGAATTACTATAAGAAACTCTTT. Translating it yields CALWSLTNYYKKLF.

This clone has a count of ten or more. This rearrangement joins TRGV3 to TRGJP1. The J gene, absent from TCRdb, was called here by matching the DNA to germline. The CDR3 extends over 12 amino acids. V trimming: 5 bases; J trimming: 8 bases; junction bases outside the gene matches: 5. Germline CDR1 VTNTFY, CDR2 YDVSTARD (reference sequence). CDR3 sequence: CATWVSGWFKIF. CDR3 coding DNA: TGTGCCACCTGGGTGTCCGGTTGGTTCAAGATATTT.

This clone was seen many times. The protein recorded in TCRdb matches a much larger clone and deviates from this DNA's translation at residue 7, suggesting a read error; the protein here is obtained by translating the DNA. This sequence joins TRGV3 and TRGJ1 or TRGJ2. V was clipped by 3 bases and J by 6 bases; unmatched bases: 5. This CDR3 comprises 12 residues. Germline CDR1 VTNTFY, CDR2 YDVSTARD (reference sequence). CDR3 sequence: CATWDGFYKKLF. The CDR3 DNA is TGTGCCACCTGGGACGGTTTTTATAAGAAACTCTTT.

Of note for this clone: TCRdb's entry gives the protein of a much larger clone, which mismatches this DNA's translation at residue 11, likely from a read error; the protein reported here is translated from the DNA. The DNA for the CDR3 is TGTGCCACCCTCGAAAATTCACACAATTATCATAAGAAACTCTTT. As protein: CATLENSHNYHKKLF. This chain joins TRGV4 and TRGJ1 or TRGJ2. Matching the DNA to germline supplied the J gene, which TCRdb does not give. Germline CDR1 and CDR2: EGSTGY and YDSYTSSV. CDR3 length equals 15 residues.

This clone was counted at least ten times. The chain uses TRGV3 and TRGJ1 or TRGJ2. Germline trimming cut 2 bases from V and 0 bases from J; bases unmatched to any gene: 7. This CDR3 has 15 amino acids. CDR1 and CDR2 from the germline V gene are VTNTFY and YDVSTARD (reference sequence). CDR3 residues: CATWDNHPNYYKKLF. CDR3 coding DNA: TGTGCCACCTGGGACAACCACCCGAATTATTATAAGAAACTCTTT.

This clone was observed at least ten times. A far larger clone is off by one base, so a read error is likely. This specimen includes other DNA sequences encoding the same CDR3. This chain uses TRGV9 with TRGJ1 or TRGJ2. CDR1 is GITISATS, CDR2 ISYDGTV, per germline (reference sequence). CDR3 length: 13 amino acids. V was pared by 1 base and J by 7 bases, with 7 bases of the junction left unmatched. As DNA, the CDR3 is TGTGCCTTGTGGGAGGTTATTTACTATAAGAAACTCTTT. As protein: CALWEVIYYKKLF.

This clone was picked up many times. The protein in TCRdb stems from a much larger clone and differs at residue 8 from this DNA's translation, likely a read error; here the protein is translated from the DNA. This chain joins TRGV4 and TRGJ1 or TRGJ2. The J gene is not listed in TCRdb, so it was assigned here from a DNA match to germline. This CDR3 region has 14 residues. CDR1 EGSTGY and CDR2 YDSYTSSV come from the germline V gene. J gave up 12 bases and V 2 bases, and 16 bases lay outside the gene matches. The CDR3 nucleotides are TGTGCCACCTGGGATGTGGAAATCGGAAGGCGGAAACTCTTT. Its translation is CATWDVEIGRRKLF.

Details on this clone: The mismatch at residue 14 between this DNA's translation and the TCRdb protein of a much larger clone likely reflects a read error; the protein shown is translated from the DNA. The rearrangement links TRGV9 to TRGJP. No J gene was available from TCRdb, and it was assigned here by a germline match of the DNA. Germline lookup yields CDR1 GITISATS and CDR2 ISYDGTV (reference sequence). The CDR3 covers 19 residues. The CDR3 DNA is TGTGCCTGCAGCGGGAGTATAAGGGGAGGCGAGTTGGGCGAAAAAATCAAGGTATTT. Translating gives CACSGSIRGGELGEKIKVF.

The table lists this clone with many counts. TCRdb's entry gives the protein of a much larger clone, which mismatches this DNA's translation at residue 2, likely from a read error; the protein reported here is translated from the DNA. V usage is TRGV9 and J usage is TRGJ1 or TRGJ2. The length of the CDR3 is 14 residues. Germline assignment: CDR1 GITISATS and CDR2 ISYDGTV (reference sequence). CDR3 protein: CTLWEGPTYYKKLF. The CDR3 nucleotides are TGTACCTTGTGGGAGGGACCTACTTATTATAAGAAACTCTTT.

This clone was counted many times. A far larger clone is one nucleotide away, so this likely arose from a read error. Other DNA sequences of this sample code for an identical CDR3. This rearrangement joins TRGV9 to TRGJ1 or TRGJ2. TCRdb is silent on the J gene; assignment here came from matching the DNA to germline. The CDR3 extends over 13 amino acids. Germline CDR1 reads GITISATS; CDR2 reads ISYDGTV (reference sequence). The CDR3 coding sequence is TGTGCCCTGTGGGGAAGGTATTACGATAAGAAACTCTTT. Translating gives CALWGRYYDKKLF.

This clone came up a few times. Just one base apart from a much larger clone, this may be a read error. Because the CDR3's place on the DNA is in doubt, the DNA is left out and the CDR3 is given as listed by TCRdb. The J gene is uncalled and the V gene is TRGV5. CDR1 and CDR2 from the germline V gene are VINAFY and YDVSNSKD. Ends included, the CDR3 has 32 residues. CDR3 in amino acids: CATWDRRRIIRNSLAVEQHWLSQVSIGRIQHF.

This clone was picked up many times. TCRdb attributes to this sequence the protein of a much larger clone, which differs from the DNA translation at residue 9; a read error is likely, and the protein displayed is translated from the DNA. The CDR3 DNA is TGTGCCACCTGGGATGGGCCTTTGGATTATTATAAGAAACTCTTT. It is translated as CATWDGPLDYYKKLF. This chain connects TRGV4 to TRGJ1 or TRGJ2. Trimming removed 0 bases from V and 2 bases from J; junction bases left unmatched: 7. Germline V CDR1 and CDR2: EGSTGY, YDSYTSSV. The CDR3 runs 15 residues.

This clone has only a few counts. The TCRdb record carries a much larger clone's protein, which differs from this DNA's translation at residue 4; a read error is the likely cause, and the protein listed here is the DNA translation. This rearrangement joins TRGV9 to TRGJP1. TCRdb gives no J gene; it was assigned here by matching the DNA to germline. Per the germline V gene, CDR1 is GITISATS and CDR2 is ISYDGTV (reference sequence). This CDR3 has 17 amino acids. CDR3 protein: CALREVFSQRTGWFKIF. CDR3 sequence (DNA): TGTGCCTTGCGGGAGGTCTTTTCCCAAAGGACTGGTTGGTTCAAGATATTT.

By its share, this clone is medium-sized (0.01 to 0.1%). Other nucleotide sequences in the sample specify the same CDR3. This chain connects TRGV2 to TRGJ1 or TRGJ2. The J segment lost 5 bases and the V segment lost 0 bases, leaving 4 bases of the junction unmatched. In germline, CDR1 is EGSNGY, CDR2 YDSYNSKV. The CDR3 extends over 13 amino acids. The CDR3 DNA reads TGTGCCACCTGGGACGGGCTGGATTATAAGAAACTCTTT. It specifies CATWDGLDYKKLF.